Described below is a single T cell receptor beta chain sequence and its context. Its antigen is not yet known. No base qualities exist here, and no much larger clone lies one base off it. TCRbeta CDR3 regions were amplified from genomic DNA by means of the immunoSEQ Assay, a bias-controlled multiplex PCR. Under the source paper's analysis protocol: The number of nucleated cells in each sample was estimated by amplification of reference gene primers within the assay. Sequence reads were collapsed and filtered to measure the absolute abundance of every unique TCRbeta CDR3 rearrangement. For each sample, productive Simpson clonality was calculated as the square root of Simpson's diversity index over productive rearrangements. Entries here come from immuneACCESS through TCRdb and include only in-frame sequences with V and J called. Some clones fail to appear in such tables; in the studies checked, an unresolved V gene covers under half of the shortfall, and the cause of the remainder is unknown. V and J calls and clone size are given by that table; D and trimming were obtained from the DNA. The table for this sample lists around 480,000 clones; about nine tenths of them were counted only once. 0.7% of the sample lies in the top ten.

The data are from a study of blood T cell repertoires in COVID-19 (dated by TCRdb to about 2020). For context, the study as a whole: Samples covering the acute and convalescent phases of COVID-19 were provided by collaborators in the United States, Italy and Spain. Subjects who had been exposed to COVID-19, were actively infected with it, or had recovered from it provided the deeply sampled blood TCRbeta repertoires that made up the dataset. The prospective study material was composed of cDNA or gDNA derived from T cells, B-cell-depleted T cells, or PBMCs. A freely available public database, intended as a resource for researchers studying the immune response to SARS-CoV-2, is where the repertoires were released. Samples were obtained from the ongoing ImmuneRACE study (first 160 participants) and from approximately 1,200 subjects provided by 6 global collaborators. The sample metadata nearly always contained a de-identified subject ID, COVID-19 status, age in years and sex. HLA class I and class II types, where available, came from metadata supplied by the sample provider rather than from assay-based typing.

Summary of the overall study and its limitations: Clinical and demographic metadata were provided uncurated, with the amount varying by source and participant.

According to the germline V gene, CDR1 reads SGHVS and CDR2 reads FNYEAQ. The junction shows trimming of 4 bases on V and 3 bases on J, and the gene matches do not reach 4 bases of it. The CDR3 runs 15 residues from the cysteine to the phenylalanine. CDR3 DNA is the only sequence kept; it has 45 bases, read in frame from the first base. In the prospective study, participants were roughly 18 to 100 years old, resided in about two dozen geographic areas of the United States, and were enrolled through a virtual design. In the prospective study, participants were assigned to cohorts based on the clinical history participants reported in a screening survey and a study questionnaire. Recovered participants in ImmuneRACE Cohort 3 were defined as having two consecutive negative NP/OP PCR tests, clearance from a healthcare professional, or resolution of symptoms. In the prospective study, whole blood, serum and a nasopharyngeal or oropharyngeal swab were collected from each participant by mobile phlebotomists. Additional blood draws and questionnaires over an approximately two-month period could optionally be provided by prospective study participants. Blood samples from the prospective study were shipped frozen or at room temperature prior to DNA extraction.

The sample consisted of PBMCs or T cells enriched from blood (not recorded which). The clonotype comes from a woman between 18 and 30 years old who had recovered from COVID-19. The chain employs TRBV7-6 and TRBJ2-1; 9 central nucleotides agree with TRBD1. The CDR3 protein sequence reads: CASSSPGQGYNEQFF. The DNA is as follows: TGTGCCAGCAGCTCTCCGGGACAGGGCTACAATGAGCAGTTCTTC.